A single sample is the source of the 22 T cell receptor beta chains below, sequenced in a study of T cell responses to AZD1222 COVID-19 vaccine. Profiled with immunoSEQ multiplex PCR; TCRdb holds only in-frame clones, not every one. The sample consists of about 140,000 clones, approximately 86% of them appearing once. Specimen: peripheral blood, collected 28 days after the second dose of the MenACWY control vaccine. The receptors here all came from an adult who received the MenACWY meningococcal vaccine as a control.

The chain has TRBV30 and TRBJ1-4; the D gene is possibly TRBD1 (6 bases). The CDR3 runs 13 residues. CDR1 and CDR2 (germline): GTSNPN, SVGIG (reference sequence). V was trimmed by 4 bases and J by 8 bases, leaving 14 bases between them. The CDR3 DNA is TGTGCCTGGATGCAGGGGCCTCGGGAAAAACTGTTTTTT. Protein: CAWMQGPREKLFF.

CDR3 coding DNA: TGTGCCAGCAGCTTAAGGATGGGGCAGAACTACAATGAGCAGTTCTTC. This translates into CASSLRMGQNYNEQFF. V is TRBV7-2 and J is TRBJ2-1, with D possibly matching TRBD1 (5 bases). Germline CDR1 reads SGHTA; CDR2 reads FQGNSA. The CDR3 is made up of 16 amino acids. V lost 2 bases and J 3 bases, leaving 14 bases between the germline ends.

This chain joins TRBV27 and TRBJ1-5, with unresolved D. The CDR3 is 14 residues long. V gave up 4 bases and J gave up 7 bases, with 14 bases separating them. Germline V gene data show CDR1 as MNHEY and CDR2 as SMNVEV (reference sequence). The DNA for the CDR3 is TGTGCCAGCAGTTACTCTTCCCTGGGCCAGCCCCAGCATTTT. It translates to CASSYSSLGQPQHF.

This chain uses TRBV24-1 with TRBJ1-2, with D possibly TRBD1 on 5 matching bases. The CDR3 extends over 14 amino acids. CDR1 KGHDR and CDR2 SFDVKD come from the germline V gene. The ends were cut back, 2 bases at V and 8 bases at J, with 14 bases in the middle. DNA of the CDR3: TGTGCCACCAGTGATTCCCTCGACAGAAAGGGCTACACCTTC. This encodes CATSDSLDRKGYTF.

This sequence joins TRBV30 and TRBJ1-5; 7 bases agree with TRBD1. The CDR3 has 15 amino acids. The J segment lost 3 bases and the V segment lost 0 bases, leaving 5 bases of the junction unmatched. Germline lookup yields CDR1 GTSNPN and CDR2 SVGIG (reference sequence). The CDR3 DNA reads as TGTGCCTGGAGTGTACCGGGACAGTCCAATCAGCCCCAGCATTTT. Translating gives CAWSVPGQSNQPQHF.

The chain links TRBV28 to TRBJ1-1; D may be TRBD1 (5 bases). CDR3 size: 15 residues. Germline CDR1 is MDHEN and CDR2 is SYDVKM. V gave up 2 bases and J gave up 11 bases, with 21 bases separating them. This CDR3 is CASSLAGPVRGSAFF. For the CDR3, the DNA is TGTGCCAGCAGTTTAGCGGGTCCCGTGCGGGGGTCGGCTTTCTTT.

The gene calls are TRBV9 and TRBJ1-5, with D possibly matching TRBD1 (5 bases). V lost 4 bases and J 3 bases, leaving 11 bases between the germline ends. Germline CDR1 SGDLS, CDR2 YYNGEE. CDR3 length equals 14 residues. The CDR3, as DNA: TGTGCCAGCAGCCCGGGACTCGACAATCAGCCCCAGCATTTT. This sequence encodes CASSPGLDNQPQHF.

This clone was counted only a few times. The genes are TRBV24-1 and TRBJ2-3; TRBD2 is a possible D gene (6 bases). Deletions cut 5 bases from V and 4 bases from J, with 12 bases between. Germline values: CDR1 KGHDR, CDR2 SFDVKD. This CDR3 is 14 amino acids long. DNA for the CDR3: TGTGCCACCAGTGGGGACTTGGAGCCAGATACGCAGTATTTT. Protein: CATSGDLEPDTQYF.

The rearrangement uses TRBV28 and TRBJ2-3; 12 nucleotides agree with TRBD2. The CDR3 is 15 amino acids. V lost 2 bases, J lost 6 bases, and 3 bases stayed unmatched. CDR1 and CDR2 (germline): MDHEN, SYDVKM. The CDR3 reads CASSLTSGRPDTQYF. The CDR3 DNA reads TGTGCCAGCAGTTTAACTAGCGGGAGGCCGGATACGCAGTATTTT.

The chain has TRBV12-3 or TRBV12-4 and TRBJ2-1, with 7 positions matching TRBD1. The trim removed 6 bases at V and 6 bases at J, leaving 5 bases unmatched. CDR3 length: 13 amino acids. In DNA, the CDR3 is TGTGCCAGCAGCTCCCGACAGGGCAATGAGCAGTTCTTC. It encodes CASSSRQGNEQFF.

The chain carries TRBV4-2 and TRBJ1-5, with D uncertain. The ends were cut back, 4 bases at V and 2 bases at J, with 9 bases in the middle. This CDR3 has 14 residues. Germline CDR1 and CDR2: LGHNA and YNFKEQ. The CDR3 region has the DNA TGTGCCAGCAGCCCGGACGGGGGCAATCAGCCCCAGCATTTT. Its protein is CASSPDGGNQPQHF.

This chain links TRBV5-1 with TRBJ1-1, with D uncertain. Trimming removed 4 bases from V and 1 base from J, with 14 bases in between. This CDR3 contains 15 residues. CDR1 and CDR2 (germline): SGHRS, YFSETQ. The CDR3 nucleotides are TGCGCCAGCAGCGTATCCAGGAATAGGAACACTGAAGCTTTCTTT. It translates to CASSVSRNRNTEAFF.

The genes are TRBV6-5 and TRBJ1-2; tentative D call: TRBD1 (6 bases). This CDR3 spans 15 amino acids. With 0 bases removed from V and 4 bases from J, the gap between germline ends came to 12 bases. Germline lookup yields CDR1 MNHEY and CDR2 SVGAGI. The CDR3 reads CASSYSKTGPYGYTF. DNA for the CDR3: TGTGCCAGCAGTTACTCGAAAACAGGGCCCTATGGCTACACCTTC.

The chain combines TRBV20-1 with TRBJ1-2; D is ambiguous. Germline CDR1 is DFQATT and CDR2 is SNEGSKA (reference sequence). The length of the CDR3 is 11 residues. The ends were cut back, 8 bases at V and 8 bases at J, with 15 bases in the middle. The CDR3 sequence: CSSKAGKGYTF. The CDR3 bases are TGCAGTTCTAAGGCGGGTAAGGGCTACACCTTC.

This CDR3 is CAITADRGTSTDTQYF. The CDR3 nucleotides read TGTGCCATCACCGCTGACAGGGGGACTAGCACAGATACGCAGTATTTT. The rearrangement joins TRBV10-3 to TRBJ2-3; 9 bases fit TRBD1. Germline values: CDR1 ENHRY, CDR2 SYGVKD. V trimming: 7 bases; J trimming: 0 bases; junction bases outside the gene matches: 8. There are 16 residues in the CDR3.

This clone was detected once. The V call is TRBV2, the J call TRBJ2-7; D unclear. The CDR3 has 11 residues. Germline V gene data show CDR1 as SNHLY and CDR2 as FYNNEI. Between the trimmed V and J ends, which lost 4 bases and 3 bases, there was a span of 4 bases. The CDR3 bases are TGTGCCAGCAGTGTGAGCTACGAGCAGTACTTC. Amino acids: CASSVSYEQYF.

This chain links TRBV6-5 with TRBJ2-7, with D perhaps TRBD1 (5 bases). Germline V gene lookup returns CDR1 MNHEY and CDR2 SVGAGI. This CDR3 is 15 amino acids long. Trimming stripped 5 bases from V and 6 bases from J, with 20 bases between. Here the CDR3 reads CASSRGRGLMGEQYF. The DNA of the CDR3 is TGTGCCAGCAGTAGGGGTAGGGGCTTAATGGGCGAGCAGTACTTC.

The gene calls are TRBV6-5 and TRBJ1-1; 11 nucleotides align to TRBD1. The CDR3 is 14 amino acids. Germline lookup yields CDR1 MNHEY and CDR2 SVGAGI. V trimming: 6 bases; J trimming: 1 base; junction bases outside the gene matches: 1. The CDR3 nucleotides are TGTGCCAGCAGGGGACAGGGGGAGAACACTGAAGCTTTCTTT. Protein sequence: CASRGQGENTEAFF.

V is TRBV7-9 and J is TRBJ2-1; 7 nucleotides line up with TRBD2. The CDR3 sequence is 16 residues long. The trim removed 1 base at V and 1 base at J, leaving 4 bases unmatched. CDR1 and CDR2 (germline): SEHNR, FQNEAQ (reference sequence). Written as DNA, the CDR3 is TGTGCCAGCAGCTTAGAGCGGGGTAGTTCCTACAATGAGCAGTTCTTC. It specifies CASSLERGSSYNEQFF.

The gene calls are TRBV5-8 and TRBJ1-6; D is perhaps TRBD1 (6 bases). V was cut by 0 bases and J by 6 bases, with 16 bases left in between. Germline V CDR1 and CDR2: SGHTS, YDEGEE. This CDR3 has 17 amino acids. This chain's CDR3 is CASSLDPGAAFNSPLHF. The DNA for the CDR3 is TGTGCCAGCAGCTTGGATCCAGGGGCTGCCTTTAATTCACCCCTCCACTTT.

The chain is built from TRBV21-1 and TRBJ2-2; TRBD2 is taken as the D call from the table, unchecked against the DNA. TRBV21-1 is a pseudogene locus. This CDR3 contains 18 residues. The CDR3 DNA reads as TGTGCCAGCAGCAAAGCGCTAGAGCGGGAGGAGGGCACCGGGGAGCTGTTTTTT. Its protein product is CASSKALEREEGTGELFF.

The rearrangement joins TRBV5-6 to TRBJ2-3; D perhaps matches TRBD1 (5 bases). In germline, CDR1 is SGHDT, CDR2 YYEEEE. Trimming removed 0 bases from V and 1 base from J, with 9 bases in between. The CDR3 length is 15 residues. This CDR3 is CASSLAGSGTDTQYF. CDR3 coding DNA: TGTGCCAGCAGCTTGGCAGGGTCGGGCACAGATACGCAGTATTTT.